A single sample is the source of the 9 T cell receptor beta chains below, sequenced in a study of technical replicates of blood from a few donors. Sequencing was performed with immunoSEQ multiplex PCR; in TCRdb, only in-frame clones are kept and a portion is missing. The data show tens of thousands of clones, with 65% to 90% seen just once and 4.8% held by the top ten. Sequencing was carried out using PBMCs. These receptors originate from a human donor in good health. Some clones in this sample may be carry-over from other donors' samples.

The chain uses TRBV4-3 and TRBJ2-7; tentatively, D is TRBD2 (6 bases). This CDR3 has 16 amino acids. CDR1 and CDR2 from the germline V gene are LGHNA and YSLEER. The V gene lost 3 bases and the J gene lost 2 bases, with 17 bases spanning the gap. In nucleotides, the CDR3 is TGCGCCAGCAGCCAGTGGGCGGGGACGCAAACCTACGAGCAGTACTTC. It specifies CASSQWAGTQTYEQYF.

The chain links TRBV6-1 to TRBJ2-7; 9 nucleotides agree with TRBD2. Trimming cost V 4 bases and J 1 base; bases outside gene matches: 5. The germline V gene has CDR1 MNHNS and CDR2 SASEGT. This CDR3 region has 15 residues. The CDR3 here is CASSGIAGESYEQYF. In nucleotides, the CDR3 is TGTGCCAGCAGTGGTATAGCGGGAGAATCCTACGAGCAGTACTTC.

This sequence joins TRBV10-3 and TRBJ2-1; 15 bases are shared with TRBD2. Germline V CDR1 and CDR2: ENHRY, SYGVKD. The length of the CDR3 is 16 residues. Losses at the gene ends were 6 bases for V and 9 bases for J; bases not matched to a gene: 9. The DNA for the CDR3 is TGTGCCATCAGCATGACAGGACTAGCGGGGGGGCCTGAGCAGTTCTTC. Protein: CAISMTGLAGGPEQFF.

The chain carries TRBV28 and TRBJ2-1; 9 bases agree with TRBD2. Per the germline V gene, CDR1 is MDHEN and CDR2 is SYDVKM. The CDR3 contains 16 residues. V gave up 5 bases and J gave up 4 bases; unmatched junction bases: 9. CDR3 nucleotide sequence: TGTGCCAGCAGTCCCCCCGGGACTAGCAGATACAATGAGCAGTTCTTC. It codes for CASSPPGTSRYNEQFF.

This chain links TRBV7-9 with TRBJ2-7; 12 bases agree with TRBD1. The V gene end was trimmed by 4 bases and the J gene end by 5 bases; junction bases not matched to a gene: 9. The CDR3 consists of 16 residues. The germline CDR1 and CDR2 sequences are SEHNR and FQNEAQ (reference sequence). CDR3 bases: TGTGCCAGCAGCTCACTGGGACAGGGGGCAAACAACGAGCAGTACTTC. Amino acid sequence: CASSSLGQGANNEQYF.

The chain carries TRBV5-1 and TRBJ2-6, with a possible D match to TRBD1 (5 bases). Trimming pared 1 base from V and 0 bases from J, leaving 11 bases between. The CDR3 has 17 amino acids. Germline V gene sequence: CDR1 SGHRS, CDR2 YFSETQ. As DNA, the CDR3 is TGCGCCAGCAGCTTGAGTCTTCAGGGCTCTGGGGCCAACGTCCTGACTTTC. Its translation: CASSLSLQGSGANVLTF.

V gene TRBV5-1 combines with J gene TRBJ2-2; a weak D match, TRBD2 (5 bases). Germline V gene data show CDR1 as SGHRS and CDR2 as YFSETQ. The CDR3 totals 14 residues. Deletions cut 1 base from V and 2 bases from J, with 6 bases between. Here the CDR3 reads CASSLRGNTGELFF. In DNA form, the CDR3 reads TGCGCCAGCAGCTTGCGGGGAAACACCGGGGAGCTGTTTTTT. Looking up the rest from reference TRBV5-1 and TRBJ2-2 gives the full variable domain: KAGVTQTPRYLIKTRGQQVTLSCSPISGHRSVSWYQQTPGQGLQFLFEYFSETQRNKGNFPGRFSGRQFSNSRSEMNVSTLELGDSALYLCASSLRGNTGELFFGEGSRLTVL.

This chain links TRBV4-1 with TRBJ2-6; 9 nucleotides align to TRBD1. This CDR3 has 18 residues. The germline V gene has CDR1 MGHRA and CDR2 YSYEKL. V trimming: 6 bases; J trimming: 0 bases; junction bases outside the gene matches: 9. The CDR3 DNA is TGCGCCAGCAGATCCCCGGGACAGGGACTCTCTGGGGCCAACGTCCTGACTTTC. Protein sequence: CASRSPGQGLSGANVLTF.

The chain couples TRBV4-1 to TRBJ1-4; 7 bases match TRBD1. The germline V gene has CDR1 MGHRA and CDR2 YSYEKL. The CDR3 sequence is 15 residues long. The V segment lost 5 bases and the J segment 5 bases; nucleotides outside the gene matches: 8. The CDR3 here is CASSTQGGGNEKLFF. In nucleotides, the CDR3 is TGCGCCAGCAGCACTCAAGGGGGCGGGAATGAAAAACTGTTTTTT.